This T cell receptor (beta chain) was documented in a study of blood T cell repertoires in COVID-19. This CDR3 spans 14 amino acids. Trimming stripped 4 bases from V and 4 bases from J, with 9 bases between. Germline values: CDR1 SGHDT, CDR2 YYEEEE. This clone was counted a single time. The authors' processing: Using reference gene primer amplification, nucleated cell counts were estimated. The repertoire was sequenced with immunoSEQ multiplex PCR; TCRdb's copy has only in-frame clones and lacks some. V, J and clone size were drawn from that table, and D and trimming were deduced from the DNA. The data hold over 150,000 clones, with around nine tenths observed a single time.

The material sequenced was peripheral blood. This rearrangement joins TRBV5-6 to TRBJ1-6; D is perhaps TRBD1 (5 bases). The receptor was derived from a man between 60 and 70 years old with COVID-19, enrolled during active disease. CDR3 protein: CASSEQAYNSPLHF. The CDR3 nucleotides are TGTGCCAGCAGCGAACAGGCGTATAATTCACCCCTCCACTTT.